This T cell receptor beta chain was identified in a study of post-analysis software for immune sequencing data (dated by TCRdb to 2014 to 2015). Describing the broader study: Relapsing-remitting, secondary progressive and progressive-relapsing multiple sclerosis were recorded as disease courses, and subtype annotation was lacking for some patients. The patient repertoires were set against 10 to 11 previously published healthy control repertoires from donors whose ages ranged from roughly 6 to 27 years. A subset of samples was prepared in parallel using single-end sample barcoding, then pooled and co-amplified after Illumina adapter ligation. The paper as a whole reports these results and caveats: Significantly higher frequencies in patients than in controls were found for several TRBV segments, including TRBV5-6, TRBV5-1 and TRBV20-1. The multiple sclerosis patient group was slightly younger than the control group. Normalized Chao1 diversity was significantly lower in multiple sclerosis patients than controls, suggesting substantial peripheral T-cell clonal expansion. Strong co-clustering of samples prepared in the same batch was shown by direct clustering with F measure, prompting a batch-effect correction.

The library was produced with PCR. Sequencing relied on an Illumina HiSeq 2500. To reduce PCR and sequencing biases, unique molecular identifiers were built into the TCR beta cDNA libraries. Per 1 to 10 million input T cells, approximately 500,000 cDNA molecules were obtained, such that each molecule approximated one T cell. The patient libraries were prepared and sequenced with the same protocol used for the earlier healthy control dataset. Within a given batch, samples were prepared together, multiplexed and sequenced on the same HiSeq lane. The paper's processing steps were these. Raw barcoded reads were processed with MIGEC, and single-read molecular identifier groups were discarded before consensus assembly and CDR3 extraction. VDJtools was used for post-analysis of the clonotype tables, with diversity normalized by down-sampling every dataset to the smallest sample size. In repertoire overlap clustering, CDR3 amino acid sequences, but not nucleotide sequences, were matched to correct batch-related cross-sample contamination. TCRdb itself trimmed the public reads at Q25 with fastp, ran MiXCR and retained productive beta chains. Entries are consolidated by CDR3 protein sequence, retaining the most common genes and DNA. The V and J calls, along with clone size, are taken from TCRdb and not from the paper's own processing. In all, the sample holds 740,000 or so distinct CDR3 sequences, and approximately 53% of those were seen once. The ten largest clones capture roughly 4.4% of the sample.

The germline V gene (reference sequence) sets CDR1 to LNHNV and CDR2 to YYDKDF. Spanning cysteine to phenylalanine, the CDR3 consists of 15 amino acids. Of all the DNA, just the CDR3 is kept, 45 bases in frame from base 1. Turning to this clonotype: There is no known antigen for this receptor. Within one base of it there is no much larger clone, and no base qualities were kept.

To demonstrate the VDJtools post-analysis software, the study profiled TCR beta repertoires from the peripheral blood of some 13 young patients with multiple sclerosis. Multiple sclerosis patients were children and adolescents aged 6 to 15 years. The chain is assembled from TRBV15 and TRBJ2-4, with the D gene not clear enough to name. The J call could be wrong; TRBJ2-7 is a better fit for the DNA end. This clonotype was obtained from a girl aged 5-17 years with multiple sclerosis. Sequenced sample: blood. The CDR3 corresponds to CATSRDRKGSYEQYF. The DNA is as follows: TGTGCCACCAGCAGAGATCGTAAGGGCTCCTACGAGCAGTACTTC.